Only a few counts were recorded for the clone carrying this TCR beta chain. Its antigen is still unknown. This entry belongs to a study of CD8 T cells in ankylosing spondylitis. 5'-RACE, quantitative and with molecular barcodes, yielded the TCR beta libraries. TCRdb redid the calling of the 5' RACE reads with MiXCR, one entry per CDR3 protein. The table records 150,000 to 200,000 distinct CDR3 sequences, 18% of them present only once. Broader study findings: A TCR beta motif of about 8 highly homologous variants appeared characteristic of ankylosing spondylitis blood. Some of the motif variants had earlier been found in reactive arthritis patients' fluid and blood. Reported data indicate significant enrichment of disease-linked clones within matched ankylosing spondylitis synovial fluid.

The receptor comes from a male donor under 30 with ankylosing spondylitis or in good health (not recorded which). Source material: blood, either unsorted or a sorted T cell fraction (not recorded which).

The CDR3 loop is CASSPVSGGTGELFF. CDR3 DNA sequence: TGTGCCAGCAGTCCAGTTAGCGGGGGCACCGGGGAGCTGTTTTTT. The chain combines TRBV6-1 with TRBJ2-2; TRBD2 aligns across 9 bases. J was trimmed by 4 bases and V by 5 bases; bases with no gene match: 5. From germline, CDR1 is MNHNS and CDR2 SASEGT. CDR3 length: 15 amino acids.